Following are 11 T cell receptor beta chains from one sample sequenced in a study of blood T cell repertoires in COVID-19. The data were produced by immunoSEQ multiplex PCR, yet TCRdb's version contains in-frame clones alone and is incomplete. The sample lists about 250,000 clones, over 75% occurring once. Sequencing was done on a sample of peripheral blood. The receptors were gathered from a woman between 25 and 40 years old with acute or convalescent COVID-19.

The J gene is TRBJ1-3, the V gene TRBV6-5; tentative D call: TRBD1 (5 bases). Trimming left V 10 bases short and J 7 bases short, with 17 bases between. The CDR3 contains 13 residues. Germline CDR1 MNHEY, CDR2 SVGAGI. CDR3 region: CATRSSGENTIYF. The CDR3 region has the DNA TGTGCCACCAGATCGTCGGGGGAGAACACCATATATTTT.

V usage is TRBV6-5 and J usage is TRBJ2-7; 9 nucleotides align to TRBD2. There are 15 residues in the CDR3. Looked up from germline, CDR1 is MNHEY and CDR2 is SVGAGI. After removal of 0 bases from V and 2 bases from J, the junction contained 2 bases not matched to a gene. CDR3 DNA: TGTGCCAGCAGTTACTCGGCGGGAGGGCCCTACGAGCAGTACTTC. This encodes CASSYSAGGPYEQYF.

CDR3 sequence (DNA): TGCGCCAGCAGCCAAGTAGGACTTTCCTACGAGCAGTACTTC. Protein product: CASSQVGLSYEQYF. The V call is TRBV4-3, the J call TRBJ2-7; a weak D match, TRBD2 (5 bases). The V and J ends lost 1 base and 1 base respectively, with 8 bases between them. The CDR3 covers 14 residues. Looked up from germline, CDR1 is LGHNA and CDR2 is YSLEER.

The chain uses TRBV10-3 and TRBJ1-1; 8 bases are a match to TRBD1. V trimming: 3 bases; J trimming: 3 bases; junction bases outside the gene matches: 6. Germline V lookup: CDR1 ENHRY, CDR2 SYGVKD. This CDR3 is 15 amino acids long. The CDR3 loop reads CAISDRTGRDTEAFF. The CDR3 DNA reads as TGTGCCATCAGTGACCGGACAGGGCGGGACACTGAAGCTTTCTTT.

The sample holds one count of this clone. The chain is built from TRBV11-3 and TRBJ2-2, with D unclear. The V gene's germline CDR1 is SGHNT and CDR2 YENEEA. This CDR3 spans 14 amino acids. Trimming pared 1 base from V and 4 bases from J, leaving 7 bases between. The CDR3 here is CASSLVPSTGELFF. CDR3 DNA sequence: TGTGCCAGCAGCTTAGTGCCGAGCACCGGGGAGCTGTTTTTT.

The chain has TRBV9 and TRBJ2-5, with D perhaps TRBD1 (6 bases). V lost 4 bases and J lost 1, with 17 bases in between. The germline CDR1 and CDR2 sequences are SGDLS and YYNGEE. The CDR3 totals 16 residues. The CDR3, as DNA: TGTGCCAGCAGCTCCAAACCGGGACACCTCCAAGAGACCCAGTACTTC. It translates to CASSSKPGHLQETQYF.

The chain couples TRBV5-6 to TRBJ2-7; TRBD2 matches 13 bases. Unmatched junction bases numbered 4, after V lost 8 bases and J lost 5 bases. This CDR3 has 13 amino acids. The germline V gene encodes CDR1 SGHDT and CDR2 YYEEEE. CDR3 nucleotides: TGTGCCAGTGGACTAGCGGGGGAGAACGAGCAGTACTTC. Translation: CASGLAGENEQYF.

The chain joins TRBV30 to TRBJ1-3; weak D call: TRBD1 (6 bases). This CDR3 region has 15 residues. The V and J ends lost 1 base and 0 bases respectively, with 10 bases between them. The germline V gene has CDR1 GTSNPN and CDR2 SVGIG (reference sequence). DNA of the CDR3: TGTGCCTGGAGTGGCAGGGGCGGCTCTGGAAACACCATATATTTT. This translates into CAWSGRGGSGNTIYF.

CDR3 sequence reads: CASSPDRALYNEQFF. Here the CDR3 DNA reads TGTGCCAGCAGTCCAGACAGGGCCCTTTACAATGAGCAGTTCTTC. The chain joins TRBV27 to TRBJ2-1, with 7 bases lining up with TRBD1. Germline V CDR1 and CDR2: MNHEY, SMNVEV (reference sequence). V was clipped by 5 bases and J by 4 bases; unmatched bases: 8. The CDR3 has 15 amino acids.

This clone has just a few counts. V is TRBV30 and J is TRBJ2-5; 10 bases are a match to TRBD2. The germline V gene has CDR1 GTSNPN and CDR2 SVGIG (reference sequence). V lost 2 bases to trimming and J lost 2 bases; unmatched junction nucleotides: 8. This CDR3 is built from 16 residues. Written as DNA, the CDR3 is TGTGCCTGGAGTCCCTTAGCGGGAGGCCGACAAGAGACCCAGTACTTC. This encodes CAWSPLAGGRQETQYF. Full variable domain (missing parts from reference TRBV30 and TRBJ2-5): SQTIHQWPATLVQPVGSPLSLECTVEGTSNPNLYWYRQAAGRGLQLLFYSVGIGQISSEVPQNLSASRPQDRQFILSSKKLLLSDSGFYLCAWSPLAGGRQETQYFGPGTRLLVL.

This clone was observed a single time. The rearrangement joins TRBV4-3 to TRBJ2-3; tentatively, D is TRBD2 (6 bases). CDR3 length: 13 residues. Trimming removed 8 bases from V and 2 bases from J, with 11 bases in between. In germline, CDR1 is LGHNA, CDR2 YSLEER. CDR3 nucleotide sequence: TGCGCCAGCCGGGACTTCCACACAGATACGCAGTATTTT. Protein sequence: CASRDFHTDTQYF.